The rows below give T cell receptor beta chains drawn from one sample of a study of cytomegalovirus exposure and HLA in healthy donors. Data came from immunoSEQ multiplex PCR; TCRdb stores just in-frame clones and leaves some out. The sample contains around 150,000 clones, around 80% of which appear only once. Sequencing used PBMCs. Receptor source: a middle-aged woman in good health and CMV-seropositive. Both conserved end residues are part of each CDR3. A D gene is named only where the DNA matches it firmly. The size of a clone is reported for some rows only, either as once, few or many, or as a class for expanded clones.

J: TRBJ2-2
D: .
V: TRBV6-1
size: .
DNA: TGTGCCAGCAGATCTCAGGTCCCGAACACCGGGGAGCTGTTTTTT
CDR3: CASRSQVPNTGELFF

J: TRBJ2-7
D: TRBD2
V: TRBV2
size: .
DNA: TGTGCCAGCAGCCCTAGCGGCTACGAGCAGTACTTC
CDR3: CASSPSGYEQYF

J: TRBJ2-3
D: .
V: TRBV5-5
size: .
DNA: TGTGCCAGCAGCTTAGATGGACAGTACACAGATACGCAGTATTTT
CDR3: CASSLDGQYTDTQYF

J: TRBJ2-6
D: .
V: TRBV30
size: once
DNA: TGTGCCTGGAGAGGGGCCTTCTCTGGGGCCAACGTCCTGACTTTC
CDR3: CAWRGAFSGANVLTF

J: TRBJ2-1
D: .
V: TRBV5-1
size: .
DNA: TGCGCCAGCAGCCCTGGCGGGGACAATGAGCAGTTCTTC
CDR3: CASSPGGDNEQFF

J: TRBJ2-2
D: TRBD2
V: TRBV18
size: .
DNA: TGTGCCAGCTCACCACAGACTAGCTGGAACACCGGGGAGCTGTTTTTT
CDR3: CASSPQTSWNTGELFF

J: TRBJ1-1
D: TRBD1
V: TRBV29-1
size: few
DNA: TGCAGCGTGGACAGGGGCACTGAAGCTTTCTTT
CDR3: CSVDRGTEAFF

J: TRBJ1-1
D: TRBD1
V: TRBV23-1
size: .
DNA: TGCGCCAGCAGTCAAGGGACAGGTACCACTGAAGCTTTCTTT
CDR3: CASSQGTGTTEAFF

J: TRBJ2-1
D: TRBD2
V: TRBV7-2
size: .
DNA: TGTGCCAGCAGGGAGGGCGGGAGCTCCTACAATGAGCAGTTCTTC
CDR3: CASREGGSSYNEQFF

J: TRBJ2-1
D: TRBD1
V: TRBV13
size: .
DNA: TGTGCCAGCAGCTGGGGGACAGGGCGAGGCAATGAGCAGTTCTTC
CDR3: CASSWGTGRGNEQFF

J: TRBJ2-1
D: TRBD1
V: TRBV7-2
size: few
DNA: TGTGCCAGCAGCACGGGACAGCGTTCTAGCAATGAGCAGTTCTTC
CDR3: CASSTGQRSSNEQFF

J: TRBJ1-3
D: .
V: TRBV7-2
size: .
DNA: TGTGCCAGCAGCTTAGACAGAAGCTCTGGAAACACCATATATTTT
CDR3: CASSLDRSSGNTIYF

J: TRBJ2-7
D: TRBD1
V: TRBV28
size: .
DNA: TGTGCCAGCAGTTCGGGGGACAGGTCCTACGAGCAGTACTTC
CDR3: CASSSGDRSYEQYF

J: TRBJ1-5
D: .
V: TRBV6-5
size: .
DNA: TGTGCCAGCAGTAGGGGGGGAAGCAATCAGCCCCAGCATTTT
CDR3: CASSRGGSNQPQHF

J: TRBJ2-3
D: TRBD1
V: TRBV9
size: .
DNA: TGTGCCAGCAGCCCGGGACAGGGGGCATCAGATACGCAGTATTTT
CDR3: CASSPGQGASDTQYF

J: TRBJ2-1
D: TRBD2
V: TRBV9
size: once
DNA: TGTGCCAGCAGCGCCGGACTAGCCCCGAACAATGAGCAGTTCTTC
CDR3: CASSAGLAPNNEQFF

J: TRBJ2-7
D: TRBD2
V: TRBV28
size: .
DNA: TGTGCCAGCAGTTGGGACTACGCCTACGAGCAGTACTTC
CDR3: CASSWDYAYEQYF

J: TRBJ2-7
D: TRBD2
V: TRBV9
size: few
DNA: TGTGCCAGCAGCGTAGGAGGACGGGAGGGAAGCGAGCAGTACTTC
CDR3: CASSVGGREGSEQYF

J: TRBJ1-2
D: TRBD1
V: TRBV27
size: few
DNA: TGTGCCAGCCATAAACAGGGGGCCGACTATGGCTACACCTTC
CDR3: CASHKQGADYGYTF

J: TRBJ1-5
D: TRBD1
V: TRBV19
size: .
DNA: TGTGCCATTGGGGACAGGGTAAGGGATCAGCCCCAGCATTTT
CDR3: CAIGDRVRDQPQHF